These 3 T cell receptor beta chains came from one sample sequenced in a study of early T cells in non-severe SARS-CoV-2 infection. TCRdb itself ran the 5' RACE reads through MiXCR, one entry per CDR3 protein. The profile shows 40,000 or so distinct CDR3 sequences, around 5.4% of them singletons. The starting material was whole blood, obtained at baseline. The source is an adult who was a healthcare worker with PCR-confirmed SARS-CoV-2 infection or an uninfected control (not recorded which).

The chain couples TRBV5-4 to TRBJ2-7; 11 nucleotides match TRBD2. J lost 2 bases, V lost 4 bases, and 8 bases had no gene match. CDR3 length equals 16 residues. CDR1 is SGHNT and CDR2 is YYREEE in the germline V gene (reference sequence). The CDR3 is CASSPRGSGGAYEQYF. CDR3 DNA sequence: TGTGCCAGCAGCCCCAGAGGTAGCGGGGGGGCCTACGAGCAGTACTTC.

Many counts were recorded for this clonotype. The V call is TRBV7-6, the J call TRBJ2-2, with D perhaps TRBD1 (5 bases). This CDR3 region has 13 residues. Germline CDR1 reads SGHVS; CDR2 reads FNYEAQ. The V end was cut by 6 bases, the J end by 5 bases, with 10 bases between. CDR3 protein: CASSEGVTGELFF. In DNA, the CDR3 is TGTGCCAGCAGTGAAGGGGTAACCGGGGAGCTGTTTTTT.

In its sample, this clonotype was seen a few times. This CDR3 is CASSSTGGDEQFF. CDR3 nucleotide sequence: TGTGCCAGCAGTTCTACAGGGGGGGATGAGCAGTTCTTC. The V and J genes are TRBV6-5 and TRBJ2-1, with a weak D call TRBD1 (8 bases). The germline CDR1 and CDR2 sequences are MNHEY and SVGAGI. CDR3 length: 13 amino acids. The V end lost 4 bases, the J end lost 8 bases, and 12 bases lay between the germline ends.